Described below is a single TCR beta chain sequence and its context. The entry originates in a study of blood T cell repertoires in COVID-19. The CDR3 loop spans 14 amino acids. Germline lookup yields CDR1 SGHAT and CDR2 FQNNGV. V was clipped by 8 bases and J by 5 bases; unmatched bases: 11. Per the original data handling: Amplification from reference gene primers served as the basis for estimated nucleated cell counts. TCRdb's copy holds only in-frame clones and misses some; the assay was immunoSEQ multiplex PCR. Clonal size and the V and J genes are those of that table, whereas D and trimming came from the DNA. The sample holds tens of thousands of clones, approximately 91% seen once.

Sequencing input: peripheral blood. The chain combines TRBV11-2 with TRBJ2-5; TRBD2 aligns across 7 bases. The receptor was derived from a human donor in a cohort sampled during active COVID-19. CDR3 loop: CASLPWGGRETQYF. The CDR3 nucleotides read TGTGCCAGCCTTCCTTGGGGGGGACGGGAGACCCAGTACTTC.